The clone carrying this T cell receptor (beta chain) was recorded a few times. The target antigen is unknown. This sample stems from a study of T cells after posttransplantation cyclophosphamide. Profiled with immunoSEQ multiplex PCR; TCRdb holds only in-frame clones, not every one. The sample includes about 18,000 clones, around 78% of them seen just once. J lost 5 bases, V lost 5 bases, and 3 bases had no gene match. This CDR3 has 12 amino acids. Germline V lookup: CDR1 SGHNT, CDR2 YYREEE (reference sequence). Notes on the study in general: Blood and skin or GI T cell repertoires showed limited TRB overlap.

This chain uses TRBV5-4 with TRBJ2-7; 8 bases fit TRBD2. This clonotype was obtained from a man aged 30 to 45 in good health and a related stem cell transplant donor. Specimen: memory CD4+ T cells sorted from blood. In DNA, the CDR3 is TGTGCCAGCAGGAAGACTAGCGACGAGCAGTACTTC. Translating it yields CASRKTSDEQYF. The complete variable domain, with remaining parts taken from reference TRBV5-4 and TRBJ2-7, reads ETGVTQSPTHLIKTRGQQVTLRCSSQSGHNTVSWYQQALGQGPQFIFQYYREEENGRGNFPPRFSGLQFPNYSSELNVNALELDDSALYLCASRKTSDEQYFGPGTRLTVT.